This entry features one T cell receptor beta chain sequence. This clone's antigen is unknown. The record has no base qualities; no much larger clone is one base away. The data originate from a study of T cells in Graves' hyperthyroidism and ophthalmopathy (dated by TCRdb to 2018 to 2020). About the investigation overall: Peripheral blood samples were taken at the time of initial diagnosis, prior to any treatment. To identify distinguishing TCR V-J signatures, a discovery cohort of some 99 patients was used, comprising 40 to 45 with Graves' ophthalmopathy and around 57 with stable Graves' hyperthyroidism. Prospective prediction of ophthalmopathy was tested in an independent validation cohort consisting of about 19 hyperthyroidism patients and 15 or so patients who later progressed to ophthalmopathy. The 100 or so discovery patients were randomly split 7:3 into training and test sets. In addition, the study compared T-cell repertoires in thyroid tissue and in blood from roughly six Graves' hyperthyroidism patients. After sampling, hyperthyroidism patients received methimazole starting at 30 mg daily, and ophthalmopathy patients received high-dose intravenous methylprednisolone. According to the paper, TCR Vbeta CDR3 sequencing was carried out on over 130 peripheral blood samples, which came from under 50 ophthalmopathy, around 74 hyperthyroidism and roughly 17 progressor patients. The full study reports these points: In cross-validation, a model built on a 13 V-J signature told ophthalmopathy apart from stable hyperthyroidism with approximately 90% sensitivity and approximately 84% specificity, and in testing the same model reached 80%/75%. Most expanded thyroid clonotypes (frequency above 0.001) were also detected in blood, a finding suggesting that blood repertoires may reflect thyroid immune responses. In validation, progression to ophthalmopathy was predicted by the model with nearly 71% sensitivity and roughly 76% specificity, a median of approximately 7.1 months before onset. No statistical method was used to fix the sample size in advance, and group allocation was not hidden from the investigators.

TCR beta CDR3 regions were amplified from RNA transcripts. The first round of RT-PCR for the TCR CDR3 was performed with the HTBI primer set and the Qiagen OneStep RT-PCR kit. Libraries were constructed in a second round of multiplex PCR, after which size selection and purification were carried out. The libraries were sequenced on an Illumina HiSeq2000 using paired-end 100 bp reads. The source study handled its data this way. Raw data were processed with SOAPnuke, discarding reads with adapters, uncalled bases, mean Phred below 15, or no exact constant-primer or identifier match. High-quality paired reads were merged with COPE v1.2.5, and unique nucleotide sequences were defined as clonotypes. Clonotypes were aligned to IMGT TRBV, TRBD and TRBJ reference segments using MiTCR v1.1. Only V-J combinations with frequency above 0.0001, covering 98% to 99.2% of repertoires, were analysed. The TCS score was defined as F50 (clonal expansion) divided by E x V (chaos), with BLOSUM62-based TCRdist calculated between CDR3 peptides within each V-J. Welch's t-statistics and random forest reduced fewer than 600 V-J features to 13, which were used in a naive Bayes classifier (R e1071). In-frame beta chains were kept once TCRdb had trimmed the public reads at Q25 with fastp and called clones with MiXCR. Entries that share a CDR3 protein sequence are merged under the most common genes and DNA. It is TCRdb's table, rather than the study itself, that gives the V and J calls and clone size. Counted in this sample were 550,000 to 800,000 distinct CDR3 sequences; roughly 17% of them appeared once. 15% to 19% of the sample belongs to the ten largest clones.

Stable Graves' hyperthyroidism was defined as the absence of progression to ophthalmopathy over 18 months of follow-up. Hyperthyroidism patients were newly diagnosed, with disease duration under 2 months, and aged 18 to 65 years. Exclusion was applied to patients with uncontrolled infections, other autoimmune diseases, pregnancy or lactation. Diagnoses were established on the basis of clinical symptoms, serum thyroxine and TRAb, thyroid ultrasound, and orbital computed tomography. PBMCs were isolated from more than 8 ml of fresh peripheral blood by Ficoll-Paque density gradient centrifugation. Total RNA was extracted using Trizol reagent, and RNA quality was assessed on an Agilent 2100 Bioanalyzer. Based on the germline V gene (reference sequence), the CDR1 and CDR2 sequences are DFQATT and SNEGSKA. A distance of 8 bases separates the germline ends of V and J, which lose 5 bases and 1 base respectively. The CDR3 spans 12 residues, from the cysteine through the phenylalanine. Just CDR3 DNA is preserved here, 36 bases in frame from base 1.

The sequenced sample was blood. This clonotype was obtained from a man aged 45-65 years with Graves' hyperthyroidism. Recombination linked TRBV20-1 to TRBJ1-1; tentative D gene TRBD1, with 5 bases matching. The CDR3 in this case is CSALDKNTEAFF. The base sequence is TGCAGTGCTTTGGACAAGAACACTGAAGCTTTCTTT.